These 18 T cell receptor beta chains share one sample of origin, sequenced in a study of shared clonotypes between healthy human individuals. Libraries were prepared by immunoSEQ multiplex PCR; TCRdb keeps only in-frame clonotypes and omits some of them. The profile shows 1,500,000 or so clones, around 98.5% of them singletons. The sequencing input was naive CD4+ T cells sorted from blood. Sample subset: CD45RA+ positively selected. The receptors were gathered from a man aged 25 to 40 in good health.

Points on this clone: Other DNA sequences in the same sample also yield this CDR3. The chain couples TRBV6-5 to TRBJ2-7; 11 bases align to TRBD2. The length of the CDR3 is 16 residues. Germline CDR1 and CDR2: MNHEY and SVGAGI. V shed 0 bases, J shed 0 bases, and the junction held 1 base outside the gene matches. CDR3 DNA: TGTGCCAGCAGTTACTCGGGACTAGCGGCCTCCTACGAGCAGTACTTC. Residues: CASSYSGLAASYEQYF.

This sequence joins TRBV7-6 and TRBJ2-2; D is undetermined. The CDR3 loop spans 11 amino acids. Germline V gene data show CDR1 as SGHVS and CDR2 as FNYEAQ. Trimming took 2 bases from V and 6 from J, leaving 1 base between them. CDR3 protein: CASSLPGELFF. DNA of the CDR3: TGTGCCAGCAGCTTACCCGGGGAGCTGTTTTTT.

This clone was seen once. V usage is TRBV4-1 and J usage is TRBJ2-5; 9 bases fit TRBD2. The CDR3 extends over 16 amino acids. Germline assignment: CDR1 MGHRA and CDR2 YSYEKL. J lost 5 bases, V lost 1 base, and 8 bases had no gene match. The chain's CDR3 is CASSQVGGRVPETQYF. The CDR3 nucleotides are TGCGCCAGCAGCCAAGTCGGCGGGAGGGTACCGGAGACCCAGTACTTC.

The chain uses TRBV5-5 and TRBJ2-2; 9 nucleotides match TRBD2. The length of the CDR3 is 18 residues. Germline CDR1 is SGHKS and CDR2 is YYEKEE (reference sequence). The V segment lost 4 bases and the J segment 5 bases; nucleotides outside the gene matches: 15. The CDR3 here is CASSTRRSGGRSTGELFF. Here the CDR3 DNA reads TGTGCCAGCAGCACGCGGCGGAGCGGGGGGAGGTCTACCGGGGAGCTGTTTTTT. Combining the CDR3 with reference TRBV5-5 and TRBJ2-2 gives the whole variable domain DAGVTQSPTHLIKTRGQQVTLRCSPISGHKSVSWYQQVLGQGPQFIFQYYEKEERGRGNFPDRFSARQFPNYSSELNVNALLLGDSALYLCASSTRRSGGRSTGELFFGEGSRLTVL.

V is TRBV27 and J is TRBJ2-3; D is uncertain. CDR3 length: 12 residues. V lost 6 bases, J lost 8 bases, and 12 bases lay in between. Germline V gives CDR1 MNHEY, CDR2 SMNVEV (reference sequence). CDR3 nucleotide sequence: TGTGCCAGCAGCCCATACGTTTCTACGCAGTATTTT. Its translation: CASSPYVSTQYF.

The chain recombines TRBV27 with TRBJ2-3; D not resolved. Looked up from germline, CDR1 is MNHEY and CDR2 is SMNVEV (reference sequence). Deletions cut 1 base from V and 8 bases from J, with 25 bases between. This CDR3 is built from 18 residues. As DNA, the CDR3 is TGTGCCAGCAGTTTATGGTCTGGAACTGTTGGCAGCCCAGGTACGCAGTATTTT. Its translation: CASSLWSGTVGSPGTQYF.

V is TRBV4-2 and J is TRBJ1-3; D uncertain. The CDR3 is made up of 13 amino acids. The V gene's germline CDR1 is LGHNA and CDR2 YNFKEQ. Trimming pared 5 bases from V and 0 bases from J, leaving 5 bases between. CDR3 DNA: TGTGCCAGCAGCGAAAGCTCTGGAAACACCATATATTTT. This gives the protein CASSESSGNTIYF.

This clone was counted once. The CDR3 sequence: CASSPPTSGTAYEQYF. DNA of the CDR3: TGTGCCAGCTCACCACCTACTAGCGGGACCGCCTACGAGCAGTACTTC. The chain is built from TRBV18 and TRBJ2-7; TRBD2 aligns across 10 bases. Germline V gene sequence: CDR1 KGHSH, CDR2 LQKENI. The J segment lost 2 bases and the V segment lost 0 bases, leaving 4 bases of the junction unmatched. This CDR3 contains 16 residues. The full variable domain, in which reference TRBV18 and TRBJ2-7 provide the parts outside the CDR3, is NAGVMQNPRHLVRRRGQEARLRCSPMKGHSHVYWYRQLPEEGLKFMVYLQKENIIDESGMPKERFSAEFPKEGPSILRIQQVVRGDSAAYFCASSPPTSGTAYEQYFGPGTRLTVT.

The chain uses TRBV25-1 and TRBJ2-7, with D perhaps matching TRBD2 (6 bases). This CDR3 has 14 residues. The V gene's germline CDR1 is MGHDK and CDR2 SYGVNS. Deletions cut 3 bases from V and 9 bases from J, with 18 bases between. This chain's CDR3 is CASSEFRGIPRQYF. The CDR3 DNA sequence: TGTGCCAGCAGTGAGTTTCGGGGGATACCCCGGCAGTACTTC.

This chain joins TRBV30 and TRBJ2-7, with 9 positions matching TRBD2. Germline V gene lookup returns CDR1 GTSNPN and CDR2 SVGIG (reference sequence). With 0 bases clipped from V and 3 bases from J, the junction kept 12 bases outside the gene matches. This CDR3 contains 17 residues. The CDR3 reads CAWSVSRGTSFDYEQYF. CDR3 DNA sequence: TGTGCCTGGAGTGTAAGCCGGGGGACTAGCTTCGACTACGAGCAGTACTTC.

V gene TRBV7-8 combines with J gene TRBJ2-3, with 8 nucleotides matching TRBD2. CDR1 is SGHVS, CDR2 FQNEAQ, per germline. Trimming took 6 bases from V and 0 from J; bases not matched to a gene: 11. The CDR3 sequence is 17 residues long. In DNA form, the CDR3 reads TGTGCCAGCAGTTCCTGGATAGCGGGGACTAGCACAGATACGCAGTATTTT. Amino acid sequence: CASSSWIAGTSTDTQYF.

The rearrangement uses TRBV28 and TRBJ2-5; 9 bases agree with TRBD2. J gave up 6 bases and V 7 bases, and 21 bases lay outside the gene matches. Germline V gives CDR1 MDHEN, CDR2 SYDVKM. There are 18 residues in the CDR3. This CDR3 reads CASTPGSTSGKPRKTQYF. Written as DNA, the CDR3 is TGTGCCAGCACCCCGGGGTCGACTAGCGGAAAGCCGAGGAAGACCCAGTACTTC.

This chain connects TRBV28 to TRBJ1-4; D possibly corresponds to TRBD1 (6 bases). The CDR3 has 14 residues. Germline CDR1 MDHEN, CDR2 SYDVKM. The ends were cut back, 8 bases at V and 3 bases at J, with 13 bases in the middle. The CDR3 nucleotides are TGTGCCAGCGACTCGACAGGTTCTAATGAAAAACTGTTTTTT. It translates to CASDSTGSNEKLFF. Complete variable domain (other parts from reference TRBV28 and TRBJ1-4): DVKVTQSSRYLVKRTGEKVFLECVQDMDHENMFWYRQDPGLGLRLIYFSYDVKMKEKGDIPEGYSVSREKKERFSLILESASTNQTSMYLCASDSTGSNEKLFFGSGTQLSVL.

V usage is TRBV6-1 and J usage is TRBJ2-7; tentative D call: TRBD1 (6 bases). V was clipped by 0 bases and J by 2 bases, with 11 bases between them. This CDR3 spans 15 amino acids. Germline V CDR1 and CDR2: MNHNS, SASEGT. CDR3 nucleotide sequence: TGTGCCAGCAGTGAAGCAGGGGGAACCACCTACGAGCAGTACTTC. This sequence encodes CASSEAGGTTYEQYF.

The V call is TRBV6-6, the J call TRBJ2-3, with a weak D call TRBD1 (7 bases). Looked up from germline, CDR1 is MNHNY and CDR2 is SVGAGI (reference sequence). There are 14 residues in the CDR3. Trimming took 8 bases from V and 0 from J, leaving 12 bases between them. The DNA of the CDR3 is TGTGCCAGCCTGGAGGGGGCAAGCACAGATACGCAGTATTTT. The encoded protein is CASLEGASTDTQYF.

The rearrangement links TRBV30 to TRBJ2-3; weak D call: TRBD2 (6 bases). Germline V gene data show CDR1 as GTSNPN and CDR2 as SVGIG (reference sequence). This CDR3 is 13 amino acids long. V lost 2 bases and J 3 bases, leaving 9 bases between the germline ends. The CDR3: CAWSIGGTDTQYF. The CDR3, as DNA: TGTGCCTGGAGTATCGGGGGAACAGATACGCAGTATTTT.

The chain uses TRBV11-2 and TRBJ2-6; D ambiguous. Germline CDR1 is SGHAT and CDR2 is FQNNGV. The CDR3 is 14 amino acids. The V gene lost 5 bases and the J gene lost 2 bases, with 7 bases spanning the gap. Here the CDR3 reads CASSKVAGANVLTF. The CDR3 DNA sequence: TGTGCCAGCAGCAAGGTGGCTGGGGCCAACGTCCTGACTTTC.

The genes are TRBV28 and TRBJ2-7; no clear D. The CDR3 length is 12 residues. V lost 3 bases to trimming and J lost 5 bases, with 8 bases between them. Per the germline V gene, CDR1 is MDHEN and CDR2 is SYDVKM. CDR3 residues: CASSFMWHEQYF. For the CDR3, the DNA is TGTGCCAGCAGTTTTATGTGGCACGAGCAGTACTTC.